The T cell receptor (beta chain) described here comes from a study of T cell responses to AZD1222 COVID-19 vaccine. Whole-study results and caveats: The sample set comprised mostly white British donors with more females, and clonal diversity was possibly underestimated.

CDR3 length: 16 amino acids. Germline loops: CDR1 SEHNR, CDR2 FQNEAQ (reference sequence). J was trimmed by 3 bases and V by 4 bases; bases with no gene match: 9. The sample holds a few counts of this clone. The antigen remains unidentified. Only in-frame clones appear in the TCRdb table, and some are missing; sequencing was by immunoSEQ multiplex PCR. The repertoire has more than 65,000 clones, 78% of them found once; the top ten carry approximately 21%. This TCR was sampled from an adult in good health. The chain combines TRBV7-9 with TRBJ2-1; 7 bases map to TRBD2. The sequences come from peripheral blood, collected on day 0 of AZD1222 vaccination. The DNA for the CDR3 is TGTGCCAGCAGCTCCAACCTCCCGGGAGGCTACAATGAGCAGTTCTTC. Translated: CASSSNLPGGYNEQFF.